This T cell receptor (beta chain) originates from a study of T cells in Graves' hyperthyroidism and ophthalmopathy. The study's findings and limits: The model made its ophthalmopathy prediction, and onset followed a median 6.5 months later. Most thyroid clonotypes that were expanded above 0.001 also turned up in blood.

The CDR3 regions of TCR beta were amplified from RNA transcripts. HTBI primers were the set used in a first-round RT-PCR of the TCR CDR3. One entry per CDR3 protein results from TCRdb running MiXCR on the multiplex PCR reads. Counted here are a few hundred thousand distinct CDR3 sequences, 15% to 20% occurring once; the ten biggest clones make up less than 70%. Disease lasting under 3 months, a NOSPECS grade of at least 4, and a Clinical Activity Score of at least 3 were features of the ophthalmopathy patients. This clonotype is a singleton in its sample. The antigen remains unidentified. This sequence originates from an older woman with Graves' ophthalmopathy. Sequenced: blood.

CDR3 coding DNA: TGTGCCAGCAGCCCCTATTTGACTAGCGGGGGGCTAGAGACCCAGTACTTC. Its translation is CASSPYLTSGGLETQYF. The V call is TRBV7-9, the J call TRBJ2-5, with 13 bases that match TRBD2. The CDR3 spans 17 residues. Germline values: CDR1 SEHNR, CDR2 FQNEAQ (reference sequence). V trimming: 5 bases; J trimming: 4 bases; junction bases outside the gene matches: 10.